One sample yielded the 25 T cell receptor beta chains listed below, sequenced in a study of regulatory and conventional T cells in RAG deficiency. Blood CD4+ CD25-low CD127-high conventional T cells supplied the genomic DNA template. Only in-frame clones appear in the TCRdb table, and some are missing; sequencing was by immunoSEQ multiplex PCR. The profile shows about 1,400 clones, about 77% of them singletons. Material for sequencing was CD4+ effector T cells sorted from blood. These receptors were collected from a human donor with RAG deficiency presenting as severe combined immunodeficiency.

The rearrangement uses TRBV6-4 and TRBJ2-6; the D is unclear. This CDR3 is 14 amino acids long. Trimming removed 2 bases from V and 5 bases from J, with 7 bases in between. CDR1 MRHNA and CDR2 SNTAGT come from the germline V gene. The CDR3 here is CASSDRARANVLTF. CDR3 sequence (DNA): TGTGCCAGCAGTGACAGGGCCCGGGCCAACGTCCTGACTTTC.

This clone has a handful of counts. The chain links TRBV10-2 to TRBJ1-5; D unresolved. V was cut by 0 bases and J by 0 bases, with 3 bases left in between. The CDR3 sequence is 14 residues long. Germline values: CDR1 WSHSY, CDR2 SAAADI. As DNA, the CDR3 is TGCGCCAGCAGTGAGTCGCATAGCAATCAGCCCCAGCATTTT. Translated, it gives CASSESHSNQPQHF.

This clone was detected only a few times. The chain has TRBV10-3 and TRBJ2-1; 7 nucleotides line up with TRBD2. The CDR3 sequence is 15 residues long. V was pared by 6 bases and J by 0 bases, with 5 bases of the junction left unmatched. Germline V CDR1 and CDR2: ENHRY, SYGVKD. The CDR3 DNA reads TGTGCCATCAGCCGCGGGGGTAGCTCCTACAATGAGCAGTTCTTC. Its translation is CAISRGGSSYNEQFF.

The V gene is TRBV21-1, the J gene TRBJ2-1; the table names TRBD2, a call not compared with the DNA. TRBV21-1 is annotated as a pseudogene. The length of the CDR3 is 17 residues. CDR3 DNA: TGTGCCAGCAGGAGCTTGTTAGCTACACCATCCGACAATGAGCAGTTCTTC. Protein sequence: CASRSLLATPSDNEQFF.

This clone has only one observation. The genes are TRBV7-5 and TRBJ2-1; the table's D gene call, TRBD1, was not cross checked with the DNA. TRBV7-5 is flagged as a pseudogene. This CDR3 spans 13 amino acids. The CDR3 DNA sequence: TGTGCCAGCAGCTTAGGCAGGAACAATGAGCAGTTCTTC. Translation gives CASSLGRNNEQFF.

The rearrangement uses TRBV27 and TRBJ1-2; the D gene is possibly TRBD1 (5 bases). Germline CDR1 reads MNHEY; CDR2 reads SMNVEV (reference sequence). This CDR3 spans 13 amino acids. V dropped 2 bases and J dropped 4 bases, with 8 bases sitting between them. The CDR3 loop is CASSLEGSYGYTF. The CDR3 nucleotides read TGTGCCAGCAGTTTAGAGGGGTCCTATGGCTACACCTTC.

Here the CDR3 DNA reads TGTGCCAGCATCTCCGGGACTAGAGTCTACGAGCAGTACTTC. Translated, it gives CASISGTRVYEQYF. The chain recombines TRBV28 with TRBJ2-7; 8 bases agree with TRBD2. Germline-derived CDR1 and CDR2 are MDHEN and SYDVKM. The CDR3 is 14 residues long. Trimming at V came to 7 bases and at J to 3 bases, leaving 8 bases not matched to a gene.

This chain connects TRBV7-3 to TRBJ1-1; tentatively, D is TRBD1 (5 bases). CDR3 size: 15 residues. Germline CDR1 SGHTA, CDR2 FQGTGA. The V and J ends lost 0 bases and 7 bases respectively, with 15 bases between them. The CDR3 sequence is CASSLTGPPRGEAFF. CDR3 in DNA: TGTGCCAGCAGCTTAACGGGACCGCCTAGGGGTGAAGCTTTCTTT. Complete variable domain (other parts from reference TRBV7-3 and TRBJ1-1): GAGVSQTPSNKVTEKGKYVELRCDPISGHTALYWYRQSLGQGPEFLIYFQGTGAADDSGLPNDRFFAVRPEGSVSTLKIQRTERGDSAVYLCASSLTGPPRGEAFFGQGTRLTVV.

This chain links TRBV7-2 with TRBJ1-4; perhaps TRBD1 as D (6 bases). The CDR3 extends over 16 amino acids. Trimming shortened V by 4 bases and J by 7 bases, and 19 bases separated the two germline ends. The germline gives CDR1 SGHTA, CDR2 FQGNSA. Here the CDR3 DNA reads TGTGCCAGCAGCTGGGCCCAGGGGACCCCACCTGAAAAACTGTTTTTT. Encoded protein: CASSWAQGTPPEKLFF.

The genes are TRBV28 and TRBJ2-7; no definite D call. The CDR3 loop spans 12 amino acids. V gave up 3 bases and J gave up 2 bases, with 5 bases separating them. Germline CDR1 MDHEN, CDR2 SYDVKM. The CDR3 loop is CASSLPTYEQYF. The CDR3 coding sequence is TGTGCCAGCAGTTTGCCCACCTACGAGCAGTACTTC.

The J gene is TRBJ2-5, the V gene TRBV29-1; the match to TRBD2 covers 9 bases. The CDR3 spans 14 residues. Per the germline V gene, CDR1 is SQVTM and CDR2 is ANQGSEA. V was clipped by 7 bases and J by 1 base; unmatched bases: 7. CDR3 bases: TGCAGCGCCACCGGGACTAGCACCCAAGAGACCCAGTACTTC. Protein product: CSATGTSTQETQYF. The full variable domain, completed using reference TRBV29-1 and TRBJ2-5, is SAVISQKPSRDICQRGTSLTIQCQVDSQVTMMFWYRQQPGQSLTLIATANQGSEATYESGFVIDKFPISRPNLTFSTLTVSNMSPEDSSIYLCSATGTSTQETQYFGPGTRLLVL.

CDR3 sequence: CSVDTAMNTEAFF. The CDR3 region has the DNA TGCAGCGTTGATACAGCCATGAACACTGAAGCTTTCTTT. This chain joins TRBV29-1 and TRBJ1-1; D remains ambiguous. The ends were cut back, 3 bases at V and 0 bases at J, with 8 bases in the middle. CDR3 length equals 13 residues. The germline V gene has CDR1 SQVTM and CDR2 ANQGSEA. Combining the CDR3 with reference TRBV29-1 and TRBJ1-1 gives the whole variable domain SAVISQKPSRDICQRGTSLTIQCQVDSQVTMMFWYRQQPGQSLTLIATANQGSEATYESGFVIDKFPISRPNLTFSTLTVSNMSPEDSSIYLCSVDTAMNTEAFFGQGTRLTVV.

This clone was seen only once. V gene TRBV9 combines with J gene TRBJ1-1, with D tentatively TRBD1 (6 bases). Germline assignment: CDR1 SGDLS and CDR2 YYNGEE. The CDR3 sequence is 14 residues long. Trimming took off 3 bases at V and 4 bases at J, with 13 bases between the two ends. The CDR3 reads CASSGLQGRTEAFF. The CDR3 DNA reads TGTGCCAGCAGCGGCTTACAGGGCCGCACTGAAGCTTTCTTT.

This sequence joins TRBV18 and TRBJ1-1; no reliable D call. CDR3 size: 15 residues. The germline gives CDR1 KGHSH, CDR2 LQKENI. V dropped 2 bases and J dropped 5 bases, with 15 bases sitting between them. The CDR3: CASSPMEGLGTEAFF. For the CDR3, the DNA is TGTGCCAGCTCACCAATGGAGGGCTTAGGAACTGAAGCTTTCTTT.

The sample holds one count of this clone. V usage is TRBV5-5 and J usage is TRBJ2-7; weak D call: TRBD2 (5 bases). This CDR3 contains 12 residues. Germline values: CDR1 SGHKS, CDR2 YYEKEE (reference sequence). V was trimmed by 4 bases and J by 3 bases, leaving 8 bases between them. CDR3 residues: CASSVASYEQYF. In DNA form, the CDR3 reads TGTGCCAGCAGCGTAGCGAGCTACGAGCAGTACTTC.

The V and J genes are TRBV30 and TRBJ2-7; unclear D gene. The CDR3 is 11 residues long. Germline CDR1 reads GTSNPN; CDR2 reads SVGIG (reference sequence). Trimming removed 2 bases at V and 11 bases at J, with 13 bases between. The CDR3 here is CAWSSQIKEYF. The CDR3 nucleotides read TGTGCCTGGAGTAGCCAGATCAAGGAGTACTTC.

The J gene is TRBJ2-2, the V gene TRBV27; D remains ambiguous. The V end lost 4 bases, the J end lost 3 bases, and 9 bases lay between the germline ends. Germline V gene lookup returns CDR1 MNHEY and CDR2 SMNVEV (reference sequence). This CDR3 is 14 amino acids long. The CDR3 DNA reads as TGTGCCAGCAGTTCCTCATACGACACCGGGGAGCTGTTTTTT. This codes for CASSSSYDTGELFF.

This sequence joins TRBV6-5 and TRBJ1-4; 7 positions match TRBD1. CDR1 and CDR2 (germline): MNHEY, SVGAGI. Trimming cost V 2 bases and J 7 bases; bases outside gene matches: 7. The CDR3 length is 15 residues. As DNA, the CDR3 is TGTGCCAGCAGTTACCTCAGGGGGGGGAGTGAAAAACTGTTTTTT. Translation: CASSYLRGGSEKLFF.

The genes are TRBV18 and TRBJ1-5; no clear D. Germline V gives CDR1 KGHSH, CDR2 LQKENI. V was clipped by 0 bases and J by 5 bases, with 8 bases between them. The CDR3 contains 14 residues. Here the CDR3 reads CASSPPVSYQPQHF. CDR3 DNA: TGTGCCAGCTCACCACCGGTCAGCTATCAGCCCCAGCATTTT.

This chain joins TRBV29-1 and TRBJ2-5, with a possible D match to TRBD2 (5 bases). The CDR3 covers 13 residues. V shed 7 bases and J shed 4 bases, with 16 bases lying between them. CDR1 and CDR2 from the germline V gene are SQVTM and ANQGSEA. This chain's CDR3 is CSARRLATETQYF. CDR3 DNA sequence: TGCAGCGCTCGTCGCTTAGCGACAGAGACCCAGTACTTC.

This rearrangement joins TRBV7-9 to TRBJ1-5; no firm D call. Germline V gene lookup returns CDR1 SEHNR and CDR2 FQNEAQ (reference sequence). The CDR3 consists of 16 residues. Trimming took 6 bases from V and 0 from J, leaving 15 bases between them. The CDR3 DNA reads TGTGCCAGCAGACCTTTCGTGTGGGATAGCAATCAGCCCCAGCATTTT. Translating gives CASRPFVWDSNQPQHF. Based on the CDR3 plus reference TRBV7-9 and TRBJ1-5, the full variable domain is DTGVSQNPRHKITKRGQNVTFRCDPISEHNRLYWYRQTLGQGPEFLTYFQNEAQLEKSRLLSDRFSAERPKGSFSTLEIQRTEQGDSAMYLCASRPFVWDSNQPQHFGDGTRLSIL.

The rearrangement uses TRBV30 and TRBJ2-1; D is unresolved. This CDR3 spans 11 amino acids. The V and J ends lost 0 bases and 9 bases respectively, with 6 bases between them. CDR1 is GTSNPN, CDR2 SVGIG, per germline (reference sequence). For the CDR3, the DNA is TGTGCCTGGAGTGTAACCGGTGAGCAGTTCTTC. Protein: CAWSVTGEQFF.

This clone was seen once. V is TRBV5-1 and J is TRBJ2-1; TRBD2 matches at 7 bases. This CDR3 comprises 15 residues. Losses at the gene ends were 6 bases for V and 2 bases for J; bases not matched to a gene: 8. From germline, CDR1 is SGHRS and CDR2 YFSETQ. DNA of the CDR3: TGCGCCAGCATTAGAGAAAGCGGGGCCTACAATGAGCAGTTCTTC. Its protein product is CASIRESGAYNEQFF.

The rearrangement joins TRBV6-5 to TRBJ1-4, with 8 bases that match TRBD1. Germline CDR1 and CDR2: MNHEY and SVGAGI. V gave up 1 base and J gave up 8 bases; unmatched junction bases: 9. The CDR3 runs 16 residues. CDR3 in DNA: TGTGCCAGCAGTTACTTCCGGACAGGGCGGGGAGAAAAACTGTTTTTT. Amino acid sequence: CASSYFRTGRGEKLFF.

V and J are TRBV19 and TRBJ2-7, with D maybe TRBD1 (5 bases). CDR1 LNHDA and CDR2 SQIVND come from the germline V gene (reference sequence). The CDR3 loop spans 14 amino acids. V lost 0 bases and J lost 2, with 8 bases in between. CDR3 amino acids: CASSIDRTTYEQYF. The CDR3 coding sequence is TGTGCCAGTAGTATAGATCGGACAACCTACGAGCAGTACTTC.